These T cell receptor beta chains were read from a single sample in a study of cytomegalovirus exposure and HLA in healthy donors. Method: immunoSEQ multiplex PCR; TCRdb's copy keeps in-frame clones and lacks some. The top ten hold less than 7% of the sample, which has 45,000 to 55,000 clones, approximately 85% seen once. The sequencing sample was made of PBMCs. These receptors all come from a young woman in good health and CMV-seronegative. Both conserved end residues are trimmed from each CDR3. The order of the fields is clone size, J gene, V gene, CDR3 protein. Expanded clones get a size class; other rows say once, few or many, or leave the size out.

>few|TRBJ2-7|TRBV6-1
ASTDSGALYEQY
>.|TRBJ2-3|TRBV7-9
ASSPRLADTDTQY
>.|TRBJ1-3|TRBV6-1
ASSEAPSSGNTIY
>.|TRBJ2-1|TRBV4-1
ASSQDVAGRTYNEQF
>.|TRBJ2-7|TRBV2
ASSRQESYEQY
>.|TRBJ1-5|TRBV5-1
ASSLGAAGPNQPQH
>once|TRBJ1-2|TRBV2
ASSTPGQGLRLYGYT
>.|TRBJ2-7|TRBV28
ATTTGIYEQY
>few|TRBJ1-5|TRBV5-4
ASSLDQGTTQH
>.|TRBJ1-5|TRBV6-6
ASSYSPDRYQPQH
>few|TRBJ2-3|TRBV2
ASSERYTDTQY
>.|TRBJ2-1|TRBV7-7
ASSLGQGDNEQF
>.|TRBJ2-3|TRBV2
ASNLLAGGGDTQY
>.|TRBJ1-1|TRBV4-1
ASSQGRGQGSTEAF
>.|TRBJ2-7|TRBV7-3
ASSPRRAIIGSSGEQY
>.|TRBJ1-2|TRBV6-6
ASIVGGEDGYT
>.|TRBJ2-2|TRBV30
AWSASNTGELF
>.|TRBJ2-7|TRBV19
ASSIVAGTGVSYEQY
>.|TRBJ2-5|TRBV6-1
ASSENLAGGPRWY
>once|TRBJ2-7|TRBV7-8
ASSSSGTSTISPYEQY
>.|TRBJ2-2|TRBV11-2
ASSLDGGRGDGELF
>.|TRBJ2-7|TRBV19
ASSHGTYEQY
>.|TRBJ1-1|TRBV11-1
ASSLTGTGTEAF
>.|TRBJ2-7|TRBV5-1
ASSLGPTGGEQY
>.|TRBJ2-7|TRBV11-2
ASSYGQGAMIVSLYEQY
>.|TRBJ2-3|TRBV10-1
ASSELAAIGVLDTQY
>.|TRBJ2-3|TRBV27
ANSLGLAGGPSTDTQY
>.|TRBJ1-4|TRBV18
ASSPRFFSGEPNEKLF